This is a list of T cell receptor beta chains from one sample in a study of T-cell reconstitution after alpha-beta-depleted transplantation in children. MiXCR, applied by TCRdb to the PCR reads, yields one record per CDR3 protein. The table includes roughly 610,000 distinct CDR3 sequences, about 10% detected once. Sequencing used PBMCs from the stem cell graft donor, obtained from the stem cell graft. Source of these receptors: a human donor who donated a stem cell graft to a child with acute myeloid leukemia. The CDR3 runs from the conserved cysteine through the conserved F or W. Fields, in order: J gene, D gene, clone size, V gene, CDR3 protein, CDR3 DNA. A D gene is named only where the DNA matches it firmly. Expanded clones are given a class, and other clones once, few, many or no size at all.

>TRBJ1-3|TRBD1|.|TRBV12-3/TRBV12-4
CASSPLDRVAGNTIYF
TGTGCCAGCAGTCCCCTCGACAGGGTTGCTGGAAACACCATATATTTT
>TRBJ2-5|TRBD1|few|TRBV28
CASSSGTASKTQYF
TGTGCCAGCAGTTCTGGGACAGCAAGTAAGACCCAGTACTTC
>TRBJ2-7|.|few|TRBV27
CASSPHPYEQYF
TGTGCCAGCAGCCCCCACCCCTACGAGCAGTACTTC
>TRBJ1-2|.|many|TRBV2
CASKWIRGNYGYTF
TGTGCCAGCAAATGGATCCGGGGTAACTATGGCTACACCTTC
>TRBJ1-2|.|.|TRBV12-3/TRBV12-4
CASTSGKGTGYTF
TGTGCCAGCACCTCTGGCAAAGGGACCGGCTACACCTTC
>TRBJ1-1|.|.|TRBV20-1
CSASMSNTEAFF
TGCAGTGCTAGTATGAGCAACACTGAAGCTTTCTTT
>TRBJ2-5|TRBD2|.|TRBV24-1
CATSGGGLETQYF
TGTGCCACCTCGGGGGGAGGGTTGGAGACCCAGTACTTC
>TRBJ2-3|TRBD1|many|TRBV2
CASRGTGGTDTQYF
TGTGCCAGCAGGGGGACAGGGGGCACAGATACGCAGTATTTT
>TRBJ2-1|TRBD2|.|TRBV6-5
CASSYSAGTSEYNEQFF
TGTGCCAGCAGTTACTCGGCTGGGACTAGCGAGTACAATGAGCAGTTCTTC
>TRBJ1-5|.|few|TRBV27
CASSLVAPQDQPQHF
TGTGCCAGCAGTTTGGTCGCCCCACAGGATCAGCCCCAGCATTTT
>TRBJ2-3|.|many|TRBV27
CASTRSSLSTDTQYF
TGTGCCAGCACCCGGTCGTCCCTAAGCACAGATACGCAGTATTTT
>TRBJ2-7|.|.|TRBV11-2
CASSLGTAIEQYF
TGTGCCAGCAGCTTAGGGACAGCCATCGAGCAGTACTTC
>TRBJ1-5|.|.|TRBV3-1
CASSPSGESQPQHF
TGTGCCAGCAGCCCGTCGGGGGAAAGTCAGCCCCAGCATTTT
>TRBJ2-3|.|.|TRBV5-1
CASSLPSGTNPDTQYF
TGCGCCAGCAGCTTGCCCTCCGGGACAAACCCAGATACGCAGTATTTT
>TRBJ2-1|.|.|TRBV5-1
CASSPAKGNEQFF
TGCGCCAGCAGCCCTGCTAAGGGCAATGAGCAGTTCTTC
>TRBJ2-7|TRBD2|many|TRBV20-1
CSAREPGGGEQYF
TGCAGTGCTAGAGAGCCCGGCGGGGGTGAGCAGTACTTC
>TRBJ2-2|.|.|TRBV14
CASSPLNANTGELFF
TGTGCCAGCAGCCCCCTTAACGCGAACACCGGGGAGCTGTTTTTT